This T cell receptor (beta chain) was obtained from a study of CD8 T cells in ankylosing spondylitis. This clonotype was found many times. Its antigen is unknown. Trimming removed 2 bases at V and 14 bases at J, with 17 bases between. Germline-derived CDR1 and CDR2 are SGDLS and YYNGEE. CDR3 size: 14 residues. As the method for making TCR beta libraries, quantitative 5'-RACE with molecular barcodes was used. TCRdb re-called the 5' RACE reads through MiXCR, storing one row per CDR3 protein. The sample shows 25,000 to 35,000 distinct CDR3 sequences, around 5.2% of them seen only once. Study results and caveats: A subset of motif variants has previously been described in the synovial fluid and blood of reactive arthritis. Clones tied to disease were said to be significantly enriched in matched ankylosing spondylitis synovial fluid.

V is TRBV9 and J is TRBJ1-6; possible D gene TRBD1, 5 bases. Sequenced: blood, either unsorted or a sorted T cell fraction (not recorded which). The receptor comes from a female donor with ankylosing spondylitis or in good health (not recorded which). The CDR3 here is CASSVDPGPLSLHF. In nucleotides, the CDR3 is TGTGCCAGCAGCGTCGACCCGGGACCGCTATCCCTCCACTTT.